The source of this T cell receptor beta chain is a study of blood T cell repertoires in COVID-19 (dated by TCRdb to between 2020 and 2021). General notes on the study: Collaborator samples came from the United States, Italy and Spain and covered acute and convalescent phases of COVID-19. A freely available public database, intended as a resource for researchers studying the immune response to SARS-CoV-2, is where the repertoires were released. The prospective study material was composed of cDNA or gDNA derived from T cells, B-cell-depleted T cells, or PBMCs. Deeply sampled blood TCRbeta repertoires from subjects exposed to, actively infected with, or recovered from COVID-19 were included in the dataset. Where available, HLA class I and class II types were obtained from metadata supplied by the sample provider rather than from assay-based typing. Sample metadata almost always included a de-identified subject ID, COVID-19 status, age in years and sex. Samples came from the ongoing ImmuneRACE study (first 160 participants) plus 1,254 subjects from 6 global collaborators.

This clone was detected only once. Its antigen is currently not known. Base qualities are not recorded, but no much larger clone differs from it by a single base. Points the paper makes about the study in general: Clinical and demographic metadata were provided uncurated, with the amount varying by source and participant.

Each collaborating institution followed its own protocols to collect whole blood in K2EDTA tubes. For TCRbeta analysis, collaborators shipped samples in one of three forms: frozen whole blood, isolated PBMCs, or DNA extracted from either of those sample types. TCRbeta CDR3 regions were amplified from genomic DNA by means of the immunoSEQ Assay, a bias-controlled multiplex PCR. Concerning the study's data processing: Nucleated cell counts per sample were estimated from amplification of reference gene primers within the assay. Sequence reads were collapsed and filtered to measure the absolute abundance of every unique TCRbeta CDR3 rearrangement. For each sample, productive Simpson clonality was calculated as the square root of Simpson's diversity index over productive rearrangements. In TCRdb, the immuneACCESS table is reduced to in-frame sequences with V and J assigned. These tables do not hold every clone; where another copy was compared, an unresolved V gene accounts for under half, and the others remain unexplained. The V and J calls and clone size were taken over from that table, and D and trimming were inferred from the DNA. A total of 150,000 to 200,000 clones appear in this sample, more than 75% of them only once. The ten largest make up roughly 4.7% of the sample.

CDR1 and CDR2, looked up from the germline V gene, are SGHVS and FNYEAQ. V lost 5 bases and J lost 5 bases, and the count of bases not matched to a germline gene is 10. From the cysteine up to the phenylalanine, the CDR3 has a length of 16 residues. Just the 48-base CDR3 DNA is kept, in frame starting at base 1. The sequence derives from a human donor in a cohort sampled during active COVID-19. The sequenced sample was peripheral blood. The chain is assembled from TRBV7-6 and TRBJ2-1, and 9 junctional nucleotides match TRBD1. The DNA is TGTGCCAGCAGCCCCCGATCCGACAGGGGGAACAATGAGCAGTTCTTC. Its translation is CASSPRSDRGNNEQFF.